One sample yielded the 20 T cell receptor beta chains listed below, sequenced in a study of blood T cell repertoires in COVID-19. The protocol was immunoSEQ multiplex PCR, while the TCRdb copy is restricted to in-frame clones and leaves out a portion. The table includes 150,000 to 200,000 clones, under 85% detected once. Sequencing was done on a sample of peripheral blood. All receptors come from a woman in her thirties or forties with acute or convalescent COVID-19.

The chain joins TRBV5-6 to TRBJ2-7; 7 bases are a match to TRBD1. J was trimmed by 8 bases and V by 2 bases; bases with no gene match: 10. This CDR3 is built from 14 residues. Germline V gene sequence: CDR1 SGHDT, CDR2 YYEEEE. CDR3 residues: CASSFLTDRDQQYF. Written as DNA, the CDR3 is TGTGCCAGCAGCTTCCTTACTGACAGGGACCAGCAGTACTTC.

The CDR3 DNA is TGTGCCAGCAGATCTGACCGGAGGACAGGGGGCTGGGAGACCCAGTACTTC. Its translation: CASRSDRRTGGWETQYF. The chain recombines TRBV25-1 with TRBJ2-5; 11 nucleotides align to TRBD1. This CDR3 is 17 amino acids long. Losses at the gene ends were 6 bases for V and 5 bases for J; bases not matched to a gene: 14. Germline-derived CDR1 and CDR2 are MGHDK and SYGVNS.

This clone appeared a single time. The rearrangement joins TRBV9 to TRBJ1-2; TRBD1 aligns across 8 bases. CDR1 and CDR2 from the germline V gene are SGDLS and YYNGEE. With 3 bases clipped from V and 3 bases from J, the junction kept 22 bases outside the gene matches. CDR3 size: 20 residues. The DNA of the CDR3 is TGTGCCAGCAGCGCTTCAACGAAGGACAGGGTTACTATAGGCTACTATGGCTACACCTTC. Its protein is CASSASTKDRVTIGYYGYTF.

The rearrangement joins TRBV5-6 to TRBJ2-1, with D perhaps matching TRBD1 (6 bases). The CDR3 is 15 amino acids. Germline values: CDR1 SGHDT, CDR2 YYEEEE. Trimming took off 4 bases at V and 5 bases at J, with 16 bases between the two ends. This chain's CDR3 is CASSLDSHFNNEQFF. CDR3 bases: TGTGCCAGCAGCCTGGACAGCCACTTTAACAATGAGCAGTTCTTC. The variable domain in full, with the rest retrieved from reference TRBV5-6 and TRBJ2-1, is DAGVTQSPTHLIKTRGQQVTLRCSPKSGHDTVSWYQQALGQGPQFIFQYYEEEERQRGNFPDRFSGHQFPNYSSELNVNALLLGDSALYLCASSLDSHFNNEQFFGPGTRLTVL.

The J gene is TRBJ1-2, the V gene TRBV7-2, with TRBD1 matching over 8 bases. Germline V gene sequence: CDR1 SGHTA, CDR2 FQGNSA. J gave up 4 bases and V 4 bases, and 11 bases lay outside the gene matches. CDR3 length: 16 amino acids. Written as DNA, the CDR3 is TGTGCCAGCAGCTCGAGGCAGGGGGCAGGCCTCTATGGCTACACCTTC. Translation gives CASSSRQGAGLYGYTF.

The chain joins TRBV5-4 to TRBJ2-1, with TRBD2 matching over 9 bases. There are 16 residues in the CDR3. Looked up from germline, CDR1 is SGHNT and CDR2 is YYREEE (reference sequence). J lost 2 bases, V lost 1 base, and 4 bases had no gene match. This CDR3 is CASSLSGGRAYNEQFF. The CDR3 DNA follows: TGTGCCAGCAGCTTGAGCGGGGGGCGGGCCTACAATGAGCAGTTCTTC. The full variable domain, in which reference TRBV5-4 and TRBJ2-1 provide the parts outside the CDR3, is ETGVTQSPTHLIKTRGQQVTLRCSSQSGHNTVSWYQQALGQGPQFIFQYYREEENGRGNFPPRFSGLQFPNYSSELNVNALELDDSALYLCASSLSGGRAYNEQFFGPGTRLTVL.

The genes are TRBV18 and TRBJ2-5; tentatively, D is TRBD1 (5 bases). Trimming shortened V by 0 bases and J by 4 bases, and 12 bases separated the two germline ends. This CDR3 is built from 15 residues. Per germline, CDR1 KGHSH and CDR2 LQKENI. In nucleotides, the CDR3 is TGTGCCAGCTCACCACCAGGGGTAATAGGAGAGACCCAGTACTTC. Translated, it gives CASSPPGVIGETQYF.

The rearrangement links TRBV7-9 to TRBJ1-1; 7 bases match TRBD1. The CDR3 covers 14 residues. Losses at the gene ends were 5 bases for V and 1 base for J; bases not matched to a gene: 4. Per germline, CDR1 SEHNR and CDR2 FQNEAQ (reference sequence). As DNA, the CDR3 is TGTGCCAGCAGCCCCTGGACAGGGAACACTGAAGCTTTCTTT. This sequence encodes CASSPWTGNTEAFF. Full variable domain (remainder filled in from reference TRBV7-9 and TRBJ1-1): DTGVSQNPRHKITKRGQNVTFRCDPISEHNRLYWYRQTLGQGPEFLTYFQNEAQLEKSRLLSDRFSAERPKGSFSTLEIQRTEQGDSAMYLCASSPWTGNTEAFFGQGTRLTVV.

V and J are TRBV27 and TRBJ1-1; 8 nucleotides align to TRBD1. From germline, CDR1 is MNHEY and CDR2 SMNVEV (reference sequence). The CDR3 spans 16 residues. The ends lost 4 bases at V and 1 base at J; junction bases unmatched: 8. CDR3: CASSSHPGTGNTEAFF. The CDR3 coding sequence is TGTGCCAGCAGTTCCCACCCCGGGACAGGGAACACTGAAGCTTTCTTT.

The V and J genes are TRBV18 and TRBJ2-5, with TRBD2 matching over 7 bases. Germline V gives CDR1 KGHSH, CDR2 LQKENI. The CDR3 has 13 amino acids. V gave up 3 bases and J gave up 5 bases; unmatched junction bases: 3. The CDR3 DNA reads as TGTGCCAGCTCACCCTTCGGGGGGGAGACCCAGTACTTC. Its translation is CASSPFGGETQYF.

This clone has just one count. This rearrangement joins TRBV12-3 or TRBV12-4 to TRBJ2-1, with D unclear. V was clipped by 6 bases and J by 8 bases, with 8 bases between them. This CDR3 contains 11 residues. CDR3 protein: CASSSRYEQFF. The CDR3 region has the DNA TGTGCCAGCAGCTCCAGGTATGAGCAGTTCTTC.

This clone was picked up one time. The chain couples TRBV24-1 to TRBJ2-1; 7 bases match TRBD2. Germline V gene data show CDR1 as KGHDR and CDR2 as SFDVKD. V lost 1 base and J lost 5; bases outside the gene matches: 7. This CDR3 has 16 amino acids. Here the CDR3 DNA reads TGTGCCACCAGTGATTTTCCAGAACGGGGGGACAATGAGCAGTTCTTC. Translated: CATSDFPERGDNEQFF.

The rearrangement joins TRBV7-8 to TRBJ1-6, with 7 positions matching TRBD1. J was trimmed by 6 bases and V by 5 bases; bases with no gene match: 10. The CDR3 sequence is 16 residues long. The germline V gene encodes CDR1 SGHVS and CDR2 FQNEAQ. CDR3 nucleotides: TGTGCCAGCAGCCCACTGACAGGGTTGAGTAATTCACCCCTCCACTTT. It codes for CASSPLTGLSNSPLHF.

The chain joins TRBV7-2 to TRBJ2-7; 7 positions agree with TRBD1. The CDR3 is 13 amino acids. Per germline, CDR1 SGHTA and CDR2 FQGNSA. Germline trimming cut 5 bases from V and 9 bases from J; bases unmatched to any gene: 10. DNA of the CDR3: TGTGCCAGCAGCCTTGGGACAGCAGAGGGGCAGTACTTC. This translates into CASSLGTAEGQYF.

In this sample, this clone turned up once. This sequence joins TRBV12-3 or TRBV12-4 and TRBJ2-6, with TRBD2 as a possible D gene (6 bases). This CDR3 is built from 10 residues. V was cut by 8 bases and J by 11 bases, with 7 bases left in between. The CDR3 DNA reads as TGTGCCAGCGGAGGGCACGTCCTGACTTTC. Protein product: CASGGHVLTF.

The chain links TRBV7-8 to TRBJ2-2; 10 bases are shared with TRBD2. Germline CDR1 SGHVS, CDR2 FQNEAQ. J gave up 1 base and V 5 bases, and 4 bases lay outside the gene matches. CDR3 size: 16 residues. The CDR3 is CASSAGLAVNTGELFF. The CDR3 region has the DNA TGTGCCAGCAGCGCCGGACTAGCGGTGAACACCGGGGAGCTGTTTTTT.

The chain employs TRBV9 and TRBJ1-3; D call uncertain. V was shortened by 2 bases and J by 3 bases, with 9 bases between the two germline ends. The CDR3 runs to 14 residues. Per germline, CDR1 SGDLS and CDR2 YYNGEE. The CDR3 coding sequence is TGTGCCAGCAGCGTCCCGGGATTTGGAAACACCATATATTTT. This gives the protein CASSVPGFGNTIYF.

This chain connects TRBV2 to TRBJ1-5; the D is unclear. Trimming pared 5 bases from V and 6 bases from J, leaving 8 bases between. Germline V gene data show CDR1 as SNHLY and CDR2 as FYNNEI. This CDR3 region has 12 residues. This CDR3 is CASSSLSQPQHF. CDR3 DNA sequence: TGTGCCAGCAGTTCTCTAAGTCAGCCCCAGCATTTT.

The chain joins TRBV5-1 to TRBJ1-6; D is perhaps TRBD1 (6 bases). V shed 7 bases and J shed 7 bases, with 18 bases lying between them. The length of the CDR3 is 15 residues. From germline, CDR1 is SGHRS and CDR2 YFSETQ. CDR3 region: CASRSNGGANSPLHF. CDR3 sequence (DNA): TGCGCCAGCCGATCCAACGGGGGGGCCAATTCACCCCTCCACTTT. Full variable domain (outside the CDR3, taken from reference TRBV5-1 and TRBJ1-6): KAGVTQTPRYLIKTRGQQVTLSCSPISGHRSVSWYQQTPGQGLQFLFEYFSETQRNKGNFPGRFSGRQFSNSRSEMNVSTLELGDSALYLCASRSNGGANSPLHFGNGTRLTVT.

Comments on this clone: Compared with germline, one end of the junction differs, possibly owing to a read error. The chain's CDR3 is CASSEGSSRVSF. DNA of the CDR3: TGTGCCAGCAGTGAAGGTTCTAGCCGCGTCAGCTTC. This chain joins TRBV2 and TRBJ2-7, with a weak D call TRBD2 (5 bases). The CDR3 runs to 12 residues. Germline lookup yields CDR1 SNHLY and CDR2 FYNNEI. Based on the CDR3 plus reference TRBV2 and TRBJ2-7, the full variable domain is EPEVTQTPSHQVTQMGQEVILRCVPISNHLYFYWYRQILGQKVEFLVSFYNNEISEKSEIFDDQFSVERPDGSNFTLKIRSTKLEDSAMYFCASSEGSSRVSFGPGTRLTVT.